A selection of T cell receptor beta chains follows, all from one sample in a study of shared clonotypes between healthy human individuals. Data came from immunoSEQ multiplex PCR; TCRdb stores just in-frame clones and leaves some out. The sample includes some 2,000,000 clones, about 95% of them seen just once. Sequenced: naive CD8+ T cells sorted from blood. Every receptor here comes from a man between 18 and 35 years old in good health. CDR3s include the opening cysteine and the closing phenylalanine or tryptophan. D genes are given only for firm matches. Some rows mark clone size as missing; the rest say once, few, many or name a class of expanded clone.

J gene | D gene | clone size | V gene | CDR3 DNA | CDR3 protein
TRBJ1-2 | - | - | TRBV6-1 | TGTGCCAGCAATGAGAGGGGACCCTATGGCTACACCTTC | CASNERGPYGYTF
TRBJ1-5 | - | - | TRBV7-9 | TGTGCCAGCAGCTTAACGACAGAGACCAATCAGCCCCAGCATTTT | CASSLTTETNQPQHF
TRBJ2-7 | TRBD1 | - | TRBV7-7 | TGTGCTAGCAGAGCACCGGGACAGCCCTACGAGCAGTACTTC | CASRAPGQPYEQYF
TRBJ2-7 | - | - | TRBV5-1 | TGCGCCAGCAGCTTGGAGGCAGGGCACTACGAGCAGTACTTC | CASSLEAGHYEQYF
TRBJ2-7 | TRBD2 | - | TRBV7-6 | TGTGCCAGCAGCCTCCTAAGCGGGGGCGCCGTCTTGGAGCAGTACTTC | CASSLLSGGAVLEQYF
TRBJ2-7 | - | - | TRBV28 | TGTGCCAGCAGTCAAAATACGGGGCCGGCTGAGCAGTACTTC | CASSQNTGPAEQYF
TRBJ2-5 | - | - | TRBV2 | TGTGCCAGCAGAGAATGGGCCTACCCCGACCGTGGGACCCAGTACTTC | CASREWAYPDRGTQYF
TRBJ1-6 | - | once | TRBV28 | TGTGCCAGCAGTTTCTTGGACAAAGTTTTCAGTTCACCCCTCCACTTT | CASSFLDKVFSSPLHF
TRBJ2-5 | - | - | TRBV18 | TGTGCCAGCTCTCCAGTTGCGACACCCCAAGAGACCCAGTACTTC | CASSPVATPQETQYF
TRBJ2-7 | - | - | TRBV19 | TGTGCCAGTAGTATAAACGGGGACGGTACCTACGAGCAGTACTTC | CASSINGDGTYEQYF
TRBJ2-7 | - | - | TRBV11-1 | TGTGCCAGCAGCTTAAGCACTTCCTACGAGCAGTACTTC | CASSLSTSYEQYF
TRBJ2-5 | - | - | TRBV4-3 | TGCGCCAGCAGCCAAGCCATATCGGGTAGCGTGTACCAAGAGACCCAGTACTTC | CASSQAISGSVYQETQYF
TRBJ2-7 | - | few | TRBV7-9 | TGTGCCAGCAGCTTACCTCCGTCGAGCGAGCAGTACTTC | CASSLPPSSEQYF
TRBJ2-7 | - | - | TRBV5-6 | TGTGCCAGCAGCTTGGCCCCGAACGAGCAGTACTTC | CASSLAPNEQYF
TRBJ1-3 | TRBD1 | - | TRBV6-5 | TGTGCCAGCAGCCAGACAGGGGGCTCTGGAAACACCATATATTTT | CASSQTGGSGNTIYF
TRBJ2-2 | - | - | TRBV10-2 | TGCGCCAGCAGTGTTACTAGCAACACCGGGGAGCTGTTTTTT | CASSVTSNTGELFF
TRBJ2-7 | - | - | TRBV10-3 | TGTGCCATCAGTGAGTCAGACTACGAGCAGTACTTC | CAISESDYEQYF
TRBJ2-5 | TRBD1 | - | TRBV7-9 | TGTGCCAGCAGCTCCCCGGGACAGGGGTTCTACTTC | CASSSPGQGFYF
TRBJ2-3 | - | - | TRBV13 | TGTGCCAGCAGCTTGGGGCTACATTCATTGCCAGATACGCAGTATTTT | CASSLGLHSLPDTQYF
TRBJ2-7 | - | - | TRBV7-3 | TGTGCCAGCAGCTTAGATGGTTCAGGGTACGAGCAGTACTTC | CASSLDGSGYEQYF
TRBJ1-6 | - | few | TRBV6-5 | TGTGCCAGCAGTTACTCTACTAATTCACCCCTCCACTTT | CASSYSTNSPLHF
TRBJ1-1 | - | - | TRBV30 | TGTGCCTGGAGTACCGACTCGGTTACTGAAGCTTTCTTT | CAWSTDSVTEAFF
TRBJ2-5 | - | once | TRBV5-6 | TGTGCCAGCAGCTCCGGGGCTCTAACCCAGTACTTC | CASSSGALTQYF
TRBJ1-5 | TRBD1 | - | TRBV7-6 | TGTGCCAGCAGCTTCGGACAGGGTAGCAATCAGCCCCAGCATTTT | CASSFGQGSNQPQHF
TRBJ1-2 | - | - | TRBV5-6 | TGTGCCAGCAGCGGGAGAAACTATGGCTACACCTTC | CASSGRNYGYTF
TRBJ1-2 | TRBD1 | - | TRBV2 | TGTGCCAGCAGTGCAGTCGACAGGGCGTTCTATGGCTACACCTTC | CASSAVDRAFYGYTF
TRBJ2-1 | TRBD2 | - | TRBV7-9 | TGTGCCAGCAGCTCCCCTAGCGGGAGGGCCAAGGAGCAGTTCTTC | CASSSPSGRAKEQFF
TRBJ1-1 | TRBD1 | - | TRBV7-2 | TGTGCCAGCAGCTTCGGGACAGGGATTTTCGCCACTGAAGCTTTCTTT | CASSFGTGIFATEAFF
TRBJ1-1 | - | - | TRBV4-2 | TGTGCCAGCAGCTTCCCAGGGGCCGAGGGGAACACTGAAGCTTTCTTT | CASSFPGAEGNTEAFF
TRBJ2-3 | TRBD2 | - | TRBV5-8 | TGTGCCAGCAGCTGGGGGGGATACACAGATACGCAGTATTTT | CASSWGGYTDTQYF
TRBJ2-5 | TRBD2 | - | TRBV5-4 | TGTGCCAGCAGCACCCTGAGCGGGGGCTGGGAGACCCAGTACTTC | CASSTLSGGWETQYF
TRBJ2-3 | - | - | TRBV10-3 | TGTGCCATCAGTGAGGGGGTTTTACTTCCCCGGGATACGCAGTATTTT | CAISEGVLLPRDTQYF
TRBJ1-2 | TRBD1 | - | TRBV6-1 | TGTGCCAGCAGTGAAGGGGACAGGCAATTCTACTATGGCTACACCTTC | CASSEGDRQFYYGYTF
TRBJ1-2 | - | - | TRBV9 | TGTGCCAGCAGCGTAGGGGAGGCCACATACTATGGCTACACCTTC | CASSVGEATYYGYTF
TRBJ2-1 | - | - | TRBV28 | TGTGCCAGCAGTCTCCGGGCCTACTACGTCCCCTACAATGAGCAGTTCTTC | CASSLRAYYVPYNEQFF
TRBJ1-3 | - | - | TRBV4-1 | TGCGCCAGCAGCCAAGCCCCAGTCTTCCCTGGAAACACCATATATTTT | CASSQAPVFPGNTIYF
TRBJ2-1 | - | - | TRBV7-6 | TGTGCCAGCAACCTTGGGGACCCTAGCATTAATGAGCAGTTCTTC | CASNLGDPSINEQFF
TRBJ1-1 | - | - | TRBV15 | TGTGCCACCAGCAGAGGGGAGACGCCGGCCACTGAAGCTTTCTTT | CATSRGETPATEAFF
TRBJ2-1 | TRBD2 | - | TRBV7-2 | TGTGCCAGCAGCTCCCCGCTCGAAAGCGGGAGGTGGAATGAGCAGTTCTTC | CASSSPLESGRWNEQFF
TRBJ2-3 | - | - | TRBV7-9 | TGTGCCAGCAGCCCACGCGGGACACATCCGAAAGATACGCAGTATTTT | CASSPRGTHPKDTQYF
TRBJ2-7 | - | - | TRBV28 | TGTGCCAGCAGTTTAGTGGGCCTAGCGAACTACGAGCAGTACTTC | CASSLVGLANYEQYF
TRBJ2-7 | - | - | TRBV6-1 | TGTGCCAGCCGGGACAACTACTACGAGCAGTACTTC | CASRDNYYEQYF
TRBJ2-7 | - | - | TRBV27 | TGTGCCAGCAGTCTCGAGCGGGTACTCCCTAACGAGCAGTACTTC | CASSLERVLPNEQYF
TRBJ2-7 | - | - | TRBV7-2 | TGTGCCAGCAGCTGGGGGGAGGAGCAGTACTTC | CASSWGEEQYF
TRBJ2-3 | TRBD2 | - | TRBV19 | TGTGCCAGTAGGCCTACCCGACTAGCTTGGGATACGCAGTATTTT | CASRPTRLAWDTQYF
TRBJ1-2 | - | - | TRBV30 | TGTGCCTGGATTCTATATCCCCGGGGGGAGGACTATGGCTACACCTTC | CAWILYPRGEDYGYTF
TRBJ1-2 | TRBD1 | - | TRBV28 | TGTGCCAGCAGTTTAGGGACAGGGGGTTTAGGGGGCTACACCTTC | CASSLGTGGLGGYTF
TRBJ1-5 | TRBD1 | - | TRBV28 | TGTGCCAGCAGTCTGGACCGGGACAGGGAAATCGGCAATCAGCCCCAGCATTTT | CASSLDRDREIGNQPQHF
TRBJ2-7 | TRBD2 | - | TRBV11-2 | TGTGCCAGCAGCTGGACTAGCGGTGCCTACGAGCAGTACTTC | CASSWTSGAYEQYF
TRBJ1-5 | - | - | TRBV7-9 | TGTGCCAGCAGCGGCGGACAGAGCACTCAGCCCCAGCATTTT | CASSGGQSTQPQHF
TRBJ2-7 | TRBD2 | - | TRBV5-4 | TGTGCCAGCAGGAAGCCGGGACTAGAGGACCCCTACGAGCAGTACTTC | CASRKPGLEDPYEQYF
TRBJ2-7 | TRBD1 | - | TRBV5-4 | TGTGCCAGCAGCTCACCCGGGACAGGGGTCACCGAGCAGTACTTC | CASSSPGTGVTEQYF
TRBJ2-7 | - | - | TRBV11-2 | TGTGCCAGCAGCTTAGGTGACGGAAGCTTCTACGAGCAGTACTTC | CASSLGDGSFYEQYF
TRBJ1-1 | - | - | TRBV19 | TGTGCCAGTAGGCCCGGGGAAGGGAACACTGAAGCTTTCTTT | CASRPGEGNTEAFF
TRBJ2-2 | - | - | TRBV18 | TGTGCCAGCTCACTTGGACCCCCTCCCGGGGAGCTGTTTTTT | CASSLGPPPGELFF
TRBJ2-7 | - | - | TRBV2 | TGTGCCAGCAGTGACAGTTTAGTCTACGAGCAGTACTTC | CASSDSLVYEQYF
TRBJ1-6 | - | - | TRBV2 | TGTGCCAGCAGTGAATCCGGGGTCTACAATTCACCCCTCCACTTT | CASSESGVYNSPLHF
TRBJ1-1 | - | - | TRBV7-9 | TGTGCCAGCAGCTGGATGAACACTGAAGCTTTCTTT | CASSWMNTEAFF
TRBJ2-1 | - | - | TRBV7-2 | TGTGCCAGCAGCTTAGCTCAGGCTAGCTCCTACAATGAGCAGTTCTTC | CASSLAQASSYNEQFF
TRBJ2-2 | TRBD2 | - | TRBV27 | TGTGCCAGCAGTTTACAGCTAGCGGGGGGCGTTACCGGGGAGCTGTTTTTT | CASSLQLAGGVTGELFF